The 27 T cell receptor beta chains below come from one sample, sequenced in a study of cytomegalovirus exposure and HLA in healthy donors. Vbeta (60) and Jbeta (13) primers were used in the PCR. The repertoire was sequenced with immunoSEQ multiplex PCR; TCRdb's copy has only in-frame clones and lacks some. The sample lists approximately 150,000 clones; around 83% were seen once. The sample comprised PBMCs. These receptors were collected from a man aged 50 to 59 in good health and CMV-seropositive.

The J gene is TRBJ1-6, the V gene TRBV28; 9 nucleotides match TRBD1. V dropped 6 bases and J dropped 10; count of bases not matched to a gene: 7. This CDR3 has 14 amino acids. Per germline, CDR1 MDHEN and CDR2 SYDVKM. CDR3 nucleotide sequence: TGTGCCAGCAGCTCACAGGGGGCGAGGTCACCCCTCCACTTT. Translated: CASSSQGARSPLHF.

The rearrangement links TRBV30 to TRBJ1-3; no definite D call. V lost 5 bases, J lost 0 bases, and 8 bases lay in between. There are 13 residues in the CDR3. CDR1 and CDR2 from the germline V gene are GTSNPN and SVGIG (reference sequence). The CDR3 spells CAWGGSSGNTIYF. The DNA for the CDR3 is TGTGCCTGGGGTGGCAGCTCTGGAAACACCATATATTTT.

The chain employs TRBV5-1 and TRBJ2-3; perhaps TRBD1 as D (5 bases). This CDR3 region has 15 residues. Germline V gene sequence: CDR1 SGHRS, CDR2 YFSETQ. V was shortened by 2 bases and J by 5 bases, with 15 bases between the two germline ends. The CDR3 loop is CASSLLGPAGDTQYF. DNA of the CDR3: TGCGCCAGCAGCTTATTGGGGCCCGCCGGAGATACGCAGTATTTT.

V gene TRBV7-2 combines with J gene TRBJ1-1, with TRBD1 identical over 10 bases. Germline-derived CDR1 and CDR2 are SGHTA and FQGNSA. The CDR3 length is 15 residues. J gave up 4 bases and V 5 bases, and 7 bases lay outside the gene matches. CDR3 protein: CASSPPTGGGTEAFF. CDR3 bases: TGTGCCAGCAGCCCGCCGACAGGGGGCGGCACTGAAGCTTTCTTT.

J is TRBJ2-1 and V is TRBV18, with TRBD2 identical over 11 bases. This CDR3 spans 17 amino acids. CDR1 is KGHSH, CDR2 LQKENI, per germline. V gave up 1 base and J gave up 6 bases; unmatched junction bases: 8. DNA for the CDR3: TGTGCCAGCTCACCACTAACCCTCGGGACTAGCGGCAATGAGCAGTTCTTC. This translates into CASSPLTLGTSGNEQFF.

The genes are TRBV28 and TRBJ2-3; D unresolved. The CDR3 length is 12 residues. V was trimmed by 5 bases and J by 2 bases, leaving 5 bases between them. Looked up from germline, CDR1 is MDHEN and CDR2 is SYDVKM. CDR3 DNA: TGTGCCAGCAGTCCAAACACAGATACGCAGTATTTT. Translated: CASSPNTDTQYF.

Written as DNA, the CDR3 is TGCGCCAGCAGCTTGTCAGGGGGAGAAGGTCAGCCCCAGCATTTT. Encoded protein: CASSLSGGEGQPQHF. V gene TRBV5-1 combines with J gene TRBJ1-5, with TRBD1 matching over 7 bases. The CDR3 totals 15 residues. CDR1 is SGHRS, CDR2 YFSETQ, per germline. V dropped 1 base and J dropped 6; count of bases not matched to a gene: 7.

The V gene is TRBV6-5, the J gene TRBJ1-6; 7 bases align to TRBD1. This CDR3 spans 16 amino acids. Trimming removed 2 bases from V and 6 bases from J; junction bases left unmatched: 7. Germline lookup yields CDR1 MNHEY and CDR2 SVGAGI. The CDR3 DNA sequence: TGTGCCAGCAGTTACCAGACAGGGTTTGGTAATTCACCCCTCCACTTT. This translates into CASSYQTGFGNSPLHF.

The chain combines TRBV7-9 with TRBJ2-2; 8 bases fit TRBD2. V trimming: 0 bases; J trimming: 1 base; junction bases outside the gene matches: 1. Per the germline V gene, CDR1 is SEHNR and CDR2 is FQNEAQ (reference sequence). The CDR3 length is 16 residues. The CDR3 sequence: CASSLAAGGNTGELFF. The CDR3 DNA is TGTGCCAGCAGCTTAGCTGCGGGAGGGAACACCGGGGAGCTGTTTTTT.

V and J are TRBV2 and TRBJ2-5; possibly TRBD2 for D (6 bases). Germline CDR1 SNHLY, CDR2 FYNNEI. This CDR3 comprises 15 residues. The V and J ends lost 7 bases and 4 bases respectively, with 19 bases between them. For the CDR3, the DNA is TGTGCCAGCACCTCGGGTAGCGGAGGCTTAGAGACCCAGTACTTC. This translates into CASTSGSGGLETQYF.

V gene TRBV27 combines with J gene TRBJ1-3; the D gene is possibly TRBD1 (6 bases). The CDR3 contains 13 residues. V gave up 8 bases and J gave up 4 bases, with 12 bases separating them. Germline V lookup: CDR1 MNHEY, CDR2 SMNVEV (reference sequence). CDR3 nucleotide sequence: TGTGCCAGCCGAGGGGGGGCGGGAAACACCATATATTTT. This encodes CASRGGAGNTIYF.

The chain carries TRBV2 and TRBJ2-1, with 10 positions matching TRBD2. The germline CDR1 and CDR2 sequences are SNHLY and FYNNEI. The CDR3 runs to 15 residues. The V and J ends lost 7 bases and 8 bases, in that order; junction bases with no gene match: 11. CDR3 protein: CASKRSGLAGDEQFF. CDR3 DNA: TGTGCCAGCAAACGGTCGGGGCTAGCGGGAGATGAGCAGTTCTTC. Full variable domain (outside the CDR3, taken from reference TRBV2 and TRBJ2-1): EPEVTQTPSHQVTQMGQEVILRCVPISNHLYFYWYRQILGQKVEFLVSFYNNEISEKSEIFDDQFSVERPDGSNFTLKIRSTKLEDSAMYFCASKRSGLAGDEQFFGPGTRLTVL.

This clone was recorded only once. The rearrangement links TRBV10-2 to TRBJ2-2; a weak D match, TRBD1 (5 bases). Germline V gives CDR1 WSHSY, CDR2 SAAADI. V was shortened by 7 bases and J by 4 bases, with 13 bases between the two germline ends. The CDR3 is made up of 14 amino acids. Here the CDR3 DNA reads TGCGCCAGCATAAGGGGAAGGGGCACCGGGGAGCTGTTTTTT. Translated, it gives CASIRGRGTGELFF.

The genes are TRBV6-1 and TRBJ1-3, with TRBD1 identical over 7 bases. The J segment lost 2 bases and the V segment lost 4 bases, leaving 11 bases of the junction unmatched. The CDR3 contains 17 residues. Germline-derived CDR1 and CDR2 are MNHNS and SASEGT. The CDR3, as DNA: TGTGCCAGCAGTGCTACACCGGGACAGAAAACTGGAAACACCATATATTTT. It translates to CASSATPGQKTGNTIYF.

The rearrangement uses TRBV4-1 and TRBJ1-1; TRBD1 is a possible D gene (5 bases). Germline CDR1 MGHRA, CDR2 YSYEKL. V was trimmed by 0 bases and J by 5 bases, leaving 16 bases between them. The CDR3 has 16 residues. CDR3 DNA sequence: TGCGCCAGCAGCCAAGAGGCAAATGGGGGAGGGACTGAAGCTTTCTTT. Encoded protein: CASSQEANGGGTEAFF.

This clone was observed once. The rearrangement uses TRBV5-1 and TRBJ2-1, with TRBD2 matching over 10 bases. V lost 0 bases, J lost 9 bases, and 9 bases stayed unmatched. The CDR3 length is 16 residues. Germline CDR1 is SGHRS and CDR2 is YFSETQ. CDR3 DNA: TGCGCCAGCAGCTTGGCGTCTAGCGGGAGTATTGGTGAGCAGTTCTTC. The encoded protein is CASSLASSGSIGEQFF. The whole variable domain, filled in from reference TRBV5-1 and TRBJ2-1, reads KAGVTQTPRYLIKTRGQQVTLSCSPISGHRSVSWYQQTPGQGLQFLFEYFSETQRNKGNFPGRFSGRQFSNSRSEMNVSTLELGDSALYLCASSLASSGSIGEQFFGPGTRLTVL.

The genes are TRBV6-1 and TRBJ1-5, with a tentative D call TRBD1 (6 bases). This CDR3 has 14 residues. The germline V and J ends were trimmed by 11 bases and 6 bases, with 20 bases remaining between them. Germline-derived CDR1 and CDR2 are MNHNS and SASEGT. The CDR3 nucleotides read TGTGCCGCGACGAGGAGGGGGGGGAGTCAGCCCCAGCATTTT. Translating gives CAATRRGGSQPQHF.

The chain couples TRBV29-1 to TRBJ2-5, with 9 bases aligning to TRBD2. V gave up 6 bases and J gave up 0 bases; unmatched junction bases: 5. The CDR3 covers 14 residues. The germline CDR1 and CDR2 sequences are SQVTM and ANQGSEA. CDR3 amino acids: CSVRLAVNQETQYF. The DNA for the CDR3 is TGCAGCGTCCGACTAGCGGTGAACCAAGAGACCCAGTACTTC.

The rearrangement joins TRBV13 to TRBJ2-3, with 7 bases that match TRBD1. With V trimmed by 5 bases and J by 4 bases, 6 bases remained unmatched. CDR1 and CDR2 (germline): PRHDT, FYEKMQ (reference sequence). This CDR3 has 14 amino acids. The CDR3 sequence: CASSQSTGPDTQYF. Here the CDR3 DNA reads TGTGCCAGCAGCCAGTCGACAGGGCCAGATACGCAGTATTTT.

The gene calls are TRBV2 and TRBJ2-2, with 8 bases fitting TRBD1. Germline lookup yields CDR1 SNHLY and CDR2 FYNNEI. Losses at the gene ends were 4 bases for V and 5 bases for J; bases not matched to a gene: 3. The length of the CDR3 is 14 residues. DNA of the CDR3: TGTGCCAGCAGTGGGGACAGGCCAACCGGGGAGCTGTTTTTT. The encoded protein is CASSGDRPTGELFF.

The V gene is TRBV30, the J gene TRBJ1-6, with D maybe TRBD1 (6 bases). Trimming took off 3 bases at V and 9 bases at J, with 12 bases between the two ends. There are 13 residues in the CDR3. Germline-derived CDR1 and CDR2 are GTSNPN and SVGIG (reference sequence). The CDR3: CAWRQGPGSPLHF. DNA of the CDR3: TGTGCCTGGAGGCAGGGGCCGGGTTCACCCCTCCACTTT. Full variable domain (outside the CDR3, taken from reference TRBV30 and TRBJ1-6): SQTIHQWPATLVQPVGSPLSLECTVEGTSNPNLYWYRQAAGRGLQLLFYSVGIGQISSEVPQNLSASRPQDRQFILSSKKLLLSDSGFYLCAWRQGPGSPLHFGNGTRLTVT.

This chain connects TRBV29-1 to TRBJ1-2; unclear D gene. Germline V lookup: CDR1 SQVTM, CDR2 ANQGSEA. Trimming took off 3 bases at V and 4 bases at J, with 15 bases between the two ends. This CDR3 is 14 amino acids long. CDR3 loop: CSVDAGSSFYGYTF. The CDR3 DNA reads TGCAGCGTTGATGCGGGAAGCTCTTTCTATGGCTACACCTTC.

CDR3 DNA: TGTGCCAGCACCCGGAAACAGGGGTCGAGTTCACCCCTCCACTTT. This gives the protein CASTRKQGSSSPLHF. J is TRBJ1-6 and V is TRBV6-5; TRBD1 matches at 7 bases. Looked up from germline, CDR1 is MNHEY and CDR2 is SVGAGI. With 7 bases clipped from V and 9 bases from J, the junction kept 12 bases outside the gene matches. This CDR3 contains 15 residues.

This clone was counted once. The chain couples TRBV27 to TRBJ2-5, with 15 bases lining up with TRBD2. The V gene end was trimmed by 5 bases and the J gene end by 5 bases; junction bases not matched to a gene: 3. The CDR3 has 15 amino acids. Germline V gene lookup returns CDR1 MNHEY and CDR2 SMNVEV (reference sequence). Written as DNA, the CDR3 is TGTGCCAGCAGTGGACTAGCGGGAGGGGTCGAGACCCAGTACTTC. Protein sequence: CASSGLAGGVETQYF.

The chain joins TRBV27 to TRBJ2-2; 12 bases line up with TRBD2. The CDR3 has 18 residues. Germline-derived CDR1 and CDR2 are MNHEY and SMNVEV (reference sequence). J gave up 1 base and V 4 bases, and 7 bases lay outside the gene matches. The CDR3 region is CASSSPLLAGGNTGELFF. In DNA form, the CDR3 reads TGTGCCAGCAGTTCCCCCCTACTAGCGGGGGGGAACACCGGGGAGCTGTTTTTT.

A single count supports this clone. This rearrangement joins TRBV9 to TRBJ1-2; 7 bases fit TRBD1. This CDR3 has 15 residues. The V gene's germline CDR1 is SGDLS and CDR2 YYNGEE. Losses at the gene ends were 4 bases for V and 3 bases for J; bases not matched to a gene: 9. CDR3 residues: CASSTSQQGYYGYTF. Here the CDR3 DNA reads TGTGCCAGCAGCACGTCTCAACAGGGGTACTATGGCTACACCTTC.

This clone was seen a handful of times. The J gene is TRBJ2-5, the V gene TRBV15, with 7 bases aligning to TRBD2. Trimming took 0 bases from V and 6 from J; bases not matched to a gene: 10. Germline CDR1 and CDR2: LNHNV and YYDKDF (reference sequence). The CDR3 runs 16 residues. As DNA, the CDR3 is TGTGCCACCAGCAGAGATGTCGCCCGGGGGGAGAAGACCCAGTACTTC. It is translated as CATSRDVARGEKTQYF.